This entry concerns a single T cell receptor beta chain. Antigen: not known. Looked up from germline, CDR1 is SGHTA and CDR2 is FQGNSA. This CDR3 has 16 residues. V dropped 4 bases and J dropped 5; count of bases not matched to a gene: 9. This entry is derived from a study of shared clonotypes between healthy human individuals. Broader study findings: Clonotypes shared by all four sorted-subset donors had higher generation probabilities than non-shared clonotypes. For sorted subsets, rarefaction showed incomplete sequencing despite large depth.

Replicate PCRs for sorted subsets used about 200 ng DNA; this equaled 33,000 or so T cell genomes. Sequencing was performed with immunoSEQ multiplex PCR; in TCRdb, only in-frame clones are kept and a portion is missing. The sample holds approximately 2,300,000 clones; approximately 90% are singletons and the top ten take around 0.4%. This TCR derives from a man between 18 and 29 years old in good health. Some clones in this sample may be carry-over from other donors' samples. This rearrangement joins TRBV7-2 to TRBJ2-5; TRBD2 aligns across 11 bases. The sequenced sample consisted of naive CD4+ T cells from PBMCs. Subset described: CD45RA+ positively selected. Here the CDR3 reads CASSWLAGGPGETQYF. The CDR3 nucleotides read TGTGCCAGCAGCTGGTTAGCGGGAGGGCCAGGGGAGACCCAGTACTTC.